This TCR beta chain derives from a study of blood T cell repertoires in COVID-19. Study information: Nucleic acid was either cDNA or gDNA, and it came from T cells, B-cell-depleted T cells, or PBMCs.

A Seattle source enrolled patients during active infection and followed them longitudinally. The V end lost 5 bases, the J end lost 9 bases, and 8 bases lay between the germline ends. Germline V CDR1 and CDR2: MNHNY, SVGAGI (reference sequence). This CDR3 is 11 amino acids long. Using immunoSEQ multiplex PCR, the repertoire was profiled, and TCRdb retains in-frame clones only, with some absent. The data contain about 49,000 clones, 80% to 95% of them singletons. This TCR derives from a man aged 60 to 69 with COVID-19, enrolled during active disease. This chain joins TRBV6-6 and TRBJ2-1, with D perhaps TRBD1 (5 bases). The specimen sequenced was peripheral blood. This CDR3 reads CASSQQVEQFF. CDR3 bases: TGTGCCAGCAGTCAACAGGTTGAGCAGTTCTTC.